Following are 20 T cell receptor beta chains from one sample sequenced in a study of blood T cell repertoires in COVID-19 (dated by TCRdb to 2018 to 2020). Library preparation was by the immunoSEQ multiplex PCR assay. Not all clones reach the TCRdb copy of this immuneACCESS table, which keeps in-frame sequences only. Checked studies attribute under half of the gap to unresolved V genes and leave the rest unexplained. In this sample the table shows fewer than 300,000 clones, approximately 88% of which occur a single time. The ten top clones hold roughly 0.8% of the sample. Sequenced material: peripheral blood. The receptors derive from a woman in her 30s with acute or convalescent COVID-19.

The chain couples TRBV27 to TRBJ2-5, with 13 bases lining up with TRBD2. This CDR3 is 17 amino acids long. The germline V gene encodes CDR1 MNHEY and CDR2 SMNVEV (reference sequence). V was pared by 2 bases and J by 5 bases, with 8 bases of the junction left unmatched. The CDR3 coding sequence is TGTGCCAGCAGTTTAAGGGGGACTAGCGGGGTCCGGGAGACCCAGTACTTC. Residues: CASSLRGTSGVRETQYF.

Written as DNA, the CDR3 is TGTGCCAGTAGTATAGAAGGCGGGAGGGCCGGCACAGATACGCAGTATTTT. Translated, it gives CASSIEGGRAGTDTQYF. The chain couples TRBV19 to TRBJ2-3; 9 bases fit TRBD2. The CDR3 length is 17 residues. The germline V gene has CDR1 LNHDA and CDR2 SQIVND (reference sequence). Trimming took 0 bases from V and 1 from J; bases not matched to a gene: 5.

This clone appeared a single time. The CDR3, as DNA: TGTGCCAGTAGTATACGCGGGAGGGCGGGAGATACGCAGTATTTT. This codes for CASSIRGRAGDTQYF. The V gene is TRBV19, the J gene TRBJ2-3; 9 positions match TRBD2. The CDR3 runs 15 residues. V lost 2 bases, J lost 5 bases, and 5 bases stayed unmatched. The germline V gene has CDR1 LNHDA and CDR2 SQIVND (reference sequence). Drawing the rest from reference TRBV19 and TRBJ2-3, the complete variable domain is DGGITQSPKYLFRKEGQNVTLSCEQNLNHDAMYWYRQDPGQGLRLIYYSQIVNDFQKGDIAEGYSVSREKKESFPLTVTSAQKNPTAFYLCASSIRGRAGDTQYFGPGTRLTVL.

DNA for the CDR3: TGCAGCGTTGAAGTGGTGGCAGGGCCTAGCTCTGGGGCCAACGTCCTGACTTTC. As protein: CSVEVVAGPSSGANVLTF. The chain has TRBV29-1 and TRBJ2-6, with a weak D call TRBD1 (5 bases). This CDR3 is built from 18 residues. CDR1 and CDR2 from the germline V gene are SQVTM and ANQGSEA. Between the trimmed V and J ends, which lost 1 base and 0 bases, there was a span of 16 bases.

This chain connects TRBV9 to TRBJ2-2, with a weak D call TRBD1 (6 bases). Germline lookup yields CDR1 SGDLS and CDR2 YYNGEE. Trimming took off 5 bases at V and 4 bases at J, with 15 bases between the two ends. This CDR3 is built from 15 residues. The DNA for the CDR3 is TGTGCCAGCAGGGGACACAGTACCGGCACCGGGGAGCTGTTTTTT. Translation: CASRGHSTGTGELFF.

This sequence joins TRBV7-6 and TRBJ2-3, with 8 bases that match TRBD1. The CDR3 is 15 residues long. V lost 4 bases and J lost 5; bases outside the gene matches: 8. In germline, CDR1 is SGHVS, CDR2 FNYEAQ. CDR3 nucleotide sequence: TGTGCCAGCAGCTCCTCCGGGACAGGTGGAGATACGCAGTATTTT. Amino acids: CASSSSGTGGDTQYF. Together with reference TRBV7-6 and TRBJ2-3, the CDR3 gives the full variable domain: GAGVSQSPRYKVTKRGQDVALRCDPISGHVSLYWYRQALGQGPEFLTYFNYEAQQDKSGLPNDRFSAERPEGSISTLTIQRTEQRDSAMYRCASSSSGTGGDTQYFGPGTRLTVL.

The V and J genes are TRBV4-1 and TRBJ2-2, with D hard to call. This CDR3 comprises 13 residues. From germline, CDR1 is MGHRA and CDR2 YSYEKL. V was trimmed by 0 bases and J by 6 bases, leaving 5 bases between them. CDR3 bases: TGCGCCAGCAGCCAAGATCTTGCCGGGGAGCTGTTTTTT. Its protein is CASSQDLAGELFF.

V and J are TRBV12-5 and TRBJ2-7; TRBD1 agrees at 8 bases. V lost 3 bases to trimming and J lost 1 base; unmatched junction nucleotides: 11. This CDR3 has 17 amino acids. The germline V gene encodes CDR1 LGHNT and CDR2 FRNRAP. The CDR3 reads CASGLDRGGGLSYEQYF. The CDR3 DNA is TGTGCTAGTGGTTTAGACAGGGGTGGCGGGTTGTCCTACGAGCAGTACTTC. The variable domain in full, completed from reference TRBV12-5 and TRBJ2-7, reads DARVTQTPRHKVTEMGQEVTMRCQPILGHNTVFWYRQTMMQGLELLAYFRNRAPLDDSGMPKDRFSAEMPDATLATLKIQPSEPRDSAVYFCASGLDRGGGLSYEQYFGPGTRLTVT.

This clone was seen a single time. The chain links TRBV11-2 to TRBJ2-1, with D perhaps matching TRBD1 (5 bases). Germline V lookup: CDR1 SGHAT, CDR2 FQNNGV. The V gene lost 1 base and the J gene lost 9 bases, with 7 bases spanning the gap. The CDR3 sequence is 12 residues long. CDR3: CASSLGGGEQFF. Here the CDR3 DNA reads TGTGCCAGCAGCTTAGGGGGCGGTGAGCAGTTCTTC.

The chain joins TRBV11-2 to TRBJ1-2, with 8 bases aligning to TRBD1. V trimming: 4 bases; J trimming: 8 bases; junction bases outside the gene matches: 0. The CDR3 covers 11 residues. The V gene's germline CDR1 is SGHAT and CDR2 FQNNGV. The CDR3 spells CASSSGGGYTF. Written as DNA, the CDR3 is TGTGCCAGCAGCTCAGGGGGCGGCTACACCTTC.

The chain uses TRBV30 and TRBJ1-6; TRBD1 agrees at 8 bases. The CDR3 consists of 14 residues. Germline V gene data show CDR1 as GTSNPN and CDR2 as SVGIG (reference sequence). Losses at the gene ends were 2 bases for V and 6 bases for J; bases not matched to a gene: 3. The CDR3 here is CAWSLQGGNSPLHF. CDR3 DNA sequence: TGTGCCTGGAGTCTACAGGGGGGTAATTCACCCCTCCACTTT. Combining the CDR3 with reference TRBV30 and TRBJ1-6 gives the whole variable domain SQTIHQWPATLVQPVGSPLSLECTVEGTSNPNLYWYRQAAGRGLQLLFYSVGIGQISSEVPQNLSASRPQDRQFILSSKKLLLSDSGFYLCAWSLQGGNSPLHFGNGTRLTVT.

The chain combines TRBV10-3 with TRBJ2-1; D call uncertain. The germline CDR1 and CDR2 sequences are ENHRY and SYGVKD. Trimming left V 2 bases short and J 8 bases short, with 7 bases between. This CDR3 has 12 amino acids. The CDR3 DNA sequence: TGTGCCATCAGTGAGCCTCAGTATGAGCAGTTCTTC. This codes for CAISEPQYEQFF.

The table lists this clone with a few counts. The genes are TRBV29-1 and TRBJ2-1; 13 positions match TRBD2. V lost 5 bases and J lost 10; bases outside the gene matches: 14. Per the germline V gene, CDR1 is SQVTM and CDR2 is ANQGSEA. The CDR3 spans 16 residues. The CDR3 region has the DNA TGCAGCGTTTTAGGACTAGCGGGAGTAAGCCTAAGAGAGCAGTTCTTC. Its translation is CSVLGLAGVSLREQFF.

The sample holds one count of this clone. The rearrangement links TRBV5-1 to TRBJ2-1, with D maybe TRBD2 (5 bases). Trimming pared 3 bases from V and 10 bases from J, leaving 11 bases between. The CDR3 covers 12 residues. Germline V gene lookup returns CDR1 SGHRS and CDR2 YFSETQ. The CDR3 is CASSSPRLEQFF. The CDR3 DNA sequence: TGCGCCAGCAGCTCGCCCCGACTAGAGCAGTTCTTC.

This clone was counted only a few times. The rearrangement uses TRBV10-1 and TRBJ2-1, with 9 nucleotides matching TRBD1. J lost 7 bases, V lost 10 bases, and 11 bases had no gene match. Germline values: CDR1 WNHNN, CDR2 SYGVQD (reference sequence). This CDR3 region has 14 residues. In DNA form, the CDR3 reads TGCGCCACCATGGGATCCGGGACAGGGAATGAGCAGTTCTTC. Protein sequence: CATMGSGTGNEQFF.

Only one count was recorded for this clone. The gene calls are TRBV10-3 and TRBJ2-1; the match to TRBD2 covers 9 bases. Per the germline V gene, CDR1 is ENHRY and CDR2 is SYGVKD. V was clipped by 0 bases and J by 5 bases; unmatched bases: 8. The CDR3 is 17 amino acids. CDR3 sequence (DNA): TGTGCCATCAGTGAGTCGATTGCGGGAGGGGGTGACAATGAGCAGTTCTTC. This codes for CAISESIAGGGDNEQFF.

The J gene is TRBJ2-3, the V gene TRBV6-5; D might be TRBD2 (6 bases). CDR3 size: 16 residues. Trimming cost V 0 bases and J 3 bases, with 13 bases left between them. The germline CDR1 and CDR2 sequences are MNHEY and SVGAGI. The CDR3 bases are TGTGCCAGCAGTTACTCGGAGGGTCTTGGGACAGATACGCAGTATTTT. Its translation: CASSYSEGLGTDTQYF.

CDR3 protein: CASSESLAGAPPSYEQYF. DNA for the CDR3: TGTGCCAGCAGTGAAAGCCTAGCGGGAGCTCCCCCCTCCTACGAGCAGTACTTC. The chain has TRBV6-1 and TRBJ2-7; 10 bases align to TRBD2. Germline CDR1 reads MNHNS; CDR2 reads SASEGT. This CDR3 is built from 18 residues. V lost 2 bases to trimming and J lost 0 bases; unmatched junction nucleotides: 10.

The chain combines TRBV11-3 with TRBJ2-7; 8 nucleotides align to TRBD1. The CDR3 runs 14 residues. J was trimmed by 5 bases and V by 5 bases; bases with no gene match: 8. The germline V gene encodes CDR1 SGHNT and CDR2 YENEEA. The CDR3 loop is CASSPRDRTHEQYF. DNA of the CDR3: TGTGCCAGCAGCCCTCGGGACAGGACCCACGAGCAGTACTTC.

The gene calls are TRBV5-1 and TRBJ2-1, with 7 bases identical to TRBD2. The CDR3 is made up of 16 amino acids. V was pared by 4 bases and J by 2 bases, with 9 bases of the junction left unmatched. Germline-derived CDR1 and CDR2 are SGHRS and YFSETQ. CDR3 DNA: TGCGCCAGCAGCCCCCTCTTGGGGGGGGCCTACAATGAGCAGTTCTTC. It yields the protein CASSPLLGGAYNEQFF.